The next 32 T cell receptor beta chains were all read from a single sample in a study of CD8 T cells in ankylosing spondylitis (dated by TCRdb to the late 2010s). Which antigens these TCRs recognize remains unknown. What the research found in general, with its limitations: A TCR beta motif of several highly homologous amino acid variants appeared characteristic of blood from ankylosing spondylitis patients.

The library was built by means of 5' RACE. The sample was run on an Illumina HiSeq 2500. TCRdb itself trimmed the public reads at Q25 with fastp, ran MiXCR and retained productive beta chains. Each entry is one CDR3 protein sequence, shown with its most common DNA and genes. The sample has about 500,000 distinct CDR3 sequences on record, about 5.2% of them singletons. Around 3.6% of the sample comes from the top ten. Sequencing was performed on blood, either unsorted or a sorted T cell fraction (not recorded which). These receptor sequences come from a male donor with ankylosing spondylitis.

This clonotype was observed at least ten times. The rearrangement uses TRBV28 and TRBJ1-2; TRBD1 matches at 9 bases. This CDR3 comprises 15 residues. The V gene's germline CDR1 is MDHEN and CDR2 SYDVKM. Trimming removed 5 bases from V and 7 bases from J; junction bases left unmatched: 11. Written as DNA, the CDR3 is TGTGCCAGCAGTATGCCGGGACAGGGACAACCTGGCTACACCTTC. This encodes CASSMPGQGQPGYTF.

Many counts were recorded for this clonotype. This chain connects TRBV10-2 to TRBJ2-5, with D unresolved. The CDR3 extends over 13 amino acids. Trimming pared 4 bases from V and 5 bases from J, leaving 11 bases between. Looked up from germline, CDR1 is WSHSY and CDR2 is SAAADI. CDR3 residues: CASSGGLWETQYF. CDR3 bases: TGCGCCAGCAGTGGTGGCCTTTGGGAGACCCAGTACTTC.

This clonotype was observed at least ten times. This sequence joins TRBV5-1 and TRBJ2-2; D tentatively reads TRBD1 or TRBD2 (5 bases each). V lost 2 bases, J lost 1 base, and 6 bases lay in between. Germline V gene sequence: CDR1 SGHRS, CDR2 YFSETQ. This CDR3 contains 14 residues. The CDR3 loop is CASSFGGNTGELFF. CDR3 DNA: TGCGCCAGCAGCTTTGGGGGGAACACCGGGGAGCTGTTTTTT.

Ten or more counts support this clonotype. The chain employs TRBV9 and TRBJ2-1; 11 bases align to TRBD1. From germline, CDR1 is SGDLS and CDR2 YYNGEE. CDR3 size: 15 residues. The ends lost 0 bases at V and 6 bases at J; junction bases unmatched: 2. The chain's CDR3 is CASSVVGTGGNEQFF. CDR3 nucleotides: TGTGCCAGCAGCGTAGTTGGGACAGGGGGCAATGAGCAGTTCTTC.

Many counts were recorded for this clonotype. The chain recombines TRBV5-1 with TRBJ2-3; 7 nucleotides align to TRBD1. V lost 5 bases and J lost 4; bases outside the gene matches: 13. This CDR3 has 16 amino acids. Per germline, CDR1 SGHRS and CDR2 YFSETQ. CDR3 sequence: CASRTGDTTTADTQYF. CDR3 coding DNA: TGCGCCAGCAGAACAGGGGACACAACAACCGCAGATACGCAGTATTTT.

This clonotype was detected ten times or more. CDR3 protein: CASSQDVSYSGMSEFF. DNA for the CDR3: TGCGCCAGCAGCCAAGATGTCTCGTATAGCGGGATGTCTGAGTTCTTC. V usage is TRBV4-3 and J usage is TRBJ2-1, with 8 bases matching TRBD2. Per the germline V gene, CDR1 is LGHNA and CDR2 is YSLEER. This CDR3 region has 16 residues. V lost 0 bases, J lost 14 bases, and 15 bases stayed unmatched.

CDR3 coding DNA: TGCGCCAGCAGCCAAGCCGGGACAGGGCTGAGCTACGAGCAGTACTTC. This gives the protein CASSQAGTGLSYEQYF. V and J are TRBV4-1 and TRBJ2-7; 9 bases align to TRBD1. CDR1 MGHRA and CDR2 YSYEKL come from the germline V gene. After removal of 1 base from V and 3 bases from J, the junction contained 7 bases not matched to a gene. The CDR3 has 16 residues.

The V call is TRBV5-1, the J call TRBJ2-7, with D possibly matching TRBD2 (6 bases). Germline V CDR1 and CDR2: SGHRS, YFSETQ. The CDR3 is made up of 16 amino acids. Trimming took 4 bases from V and 3 from J, leaving 20 bases between them. The CDR3 reads CASSPSRGGIFYEQYF. The CDR3 DNA is TGCGCCAGCAGCCCAAGTCGGGGCGGGATCTTCTACGAGCAGTACTTC.

This clonotype was counted at least ten times. This chain joins TRBV20-1 and TRBJ1-3, with D uncertain. The CDR3 contains 15 residues. V was trimmed by 0 bases and J by 4 bases, leaving 13 bases between them. Germline V gives CDR1 DFQATT, CDR2 SNEGSKA (reference sequence). The CDR3, as DNA: TGCAGTGCTAGAGAGTCGGCTCGAGGGGGAAACACCATATATTTT. This sequence encodes CSARESARGGNTIYF.

Turning to this clonotype: One base away lies a much larger clone, so this may be a sequencing read error. The J gene is TRBJ2-7, the V gene TRBV29-1, with 7 bases lining up with TRBD2. The trim removed 5 bases at V and 3 bases at J, leaving 10 bases unmatched. The germline CDR1 and CDR2 sequences are SQVTM and ANQGSEA. The CDR3 sequence is 14 residues long. The CDR3 loop is CSVCDTGGNYEQYF. The CDR3 DNA is TGCAGCGTTTGTGACACCGGGGGGAACTACGAGCAGTACTTC.

With respect to this clonotype: The junction differs from germline at one of its ends, possibly a read error. The rearrangement links TRBV20-1 to TRBJ1-5, with 7 bases fitting TRBD1. There are 14 residues in the CDR3. Germline V gives CDR1 DFQATT, CDR2 SNEGSKA (reference sequence). The CDR3 loop reads CSVRGAGGGQPQHF. CDR3 bases: TGCAGTGTTAGAGGGGCAGGGGGGGGTCAGCCCCAGCATTTT.

A few counts support this clonotype. The gene calls are TRBV20-1 and TRBJ2-3; 10 bases map to TRBD2. Germline trimming cut 3 bases from V and 2 bases from J; bases unmatched to any gene: 14. CDR1 is DFQATT and CDR2 is SNEGSKA in the germline V gene (reference sequence). The CDR3 covers 18 residues. The CDR3 sequence is CSARTGLAGVRPTDTQYF. The DNA for the CDR3 is TGCAGTGCTAGGACAGGGCTAGCGGGAGTTAGACCCACAGATACGCAGTATTTT.

The sample holds many counts of this clonotype. The V gene is TRBV28, the J gene TRBJ1-2, with 8 bases identical to TRBD1. The CDR3 extends over 14 amino acids. The germline CDR1 and CDR2 sequences are MDHEN and SYDVKM. V lost 7 bases to trimming and J lost 6 bases; unmatched junction nucleotides: 10. CDR3: CASTFRQGLNGYTF. Here the CDR3 DNA reads TGTGCCAGCACGTTTCGACAGGGGCTAAATGGCTACACCTTC.

This clonotype was seen ten or more times. The chain combines TRBV20-1 with TRBJ1-5; D call uncertain. The CDR3 contains 14 residues. CDR1 DFQATT and CDR2 SNEGSKA come from the germline V gene (reference sequence). Trimming left V 3 bases short and J 1 base short, with 10 bases between. CDR3 bases: TGCAGTGCTAGCGTGGGCCTGAGCAATCAGCCCCAGCATTTT. This encodes CSASVGLSNQPQHF.

This clonotype was counted at least ten times. The rearrangement links TRBV29-1 to TRBJ2-1; 8 bases agree with TRBD2. The germline gives CDR1 SQVTM, CDR2 ANQGSEA. J was trimmed by 10 bases and V by 3 bases; bases with no gene match: 14. This CDR3 region has 15 residues. The CDR3 is CSVETTGTSSSEQFF. For the CDR3, the DNA is TGCAGCGTTGAGACAACCGGGACTAGTTCTTCGGAGCAGTTCTTC.

This clonotype appeared a few times. The V gene is TRBV3-1, the J gene TRBJ2-1; 7 bases are a match to TRBD2. V was pared by 2 bases and J by 2 bases, with 12 bases of the junction left unmatched. The CDR3 covers 18 residues. CDR1 is LGHDT and CDR2 is YNNKEL in the germline V gene (reference sequence). The CDR3 coding sequence is TGTGCCAGCAGCCAATCCGCGGCTAGCGGAACTACCTACAATGAGCAGTTCTTC. Its translation: CASSQSAASGTTYNEQFF.

This clonotype was detected many times. The chain recombines TRBV12-3 or TRBV12-4 with TRBJ1-2; no reliable D call. V gave up 2 bases and J gave up 0 bases, with 10 bases separating them. This CDR3 has 15 residues. The CDR3 bases are TGTGCCAGCAGTTTAAGGAGGAATCCTAACTATGGCTACACCTTC. Its translation is CASSLRRNPNYGYTF.

Many counts were recorded for this clonotype. This chain links TRBV5-6 with TRBJ2-7, with D tentatively TRBD1 (6 bases). Germline V gene data show CDR1 as SGHDT and CDR2 as YYEEEE. Trimming stripped 3 bases from V and 2 bases from J, with 12 bases between. The CDR3 is 14 amino acids. In DNA, the CDR3 is TGTGCCAGCAGCTATACAGGGTACACCTACGAGCAGTACTTC. Translated: CASSYTGYTYEQYF.

This clonotype has a count of ten or more. The chain recombines TRBV20-1 with TRBJ1-5; 11 nucleotides agree with TRBD1. CDR1 DFQATT and CDR2 SNEGSKA come from the germline V gene (reference sequence). V was clipped by 5 bases and J by 3 bases; unmatched bases: 3. The CDR3 totals 14 residues. The CDR3 coding sequence is TGCAGTGCTGGACAGGGGGCAAACAATCAGCCCCAGCATTTT. Its translation: CSAGQGANNQPQHF.

The table lists this clonotype with many counts. The chain couples TRBV4-2 to TRBJ1-2, with D maybe TRBD1 (5 bases). Germline assignment: CDR1 LGHNA and CDR2 YNFKEQ. V was shortened by 0 bases and J by 8 bases, with 13 bases between the two germline ends. The CDR3 spans 14 residues. CDR3 nucleotides: TGTGCCAGCAGCCAAGATTCGTTCAGGGCCGGCTACACCTTC. This translates into CASSQDSFRAGYTF.

This clonotype has at least ten counts. The rearrangement joins TRBV7-3 to TRBJ2-2, with 7 bases matching TRBD2. The V and J ends lost 3 bases and 6 bases, in that order; junction bases with no gene match: 7. Germline assignment: CDR1 SGHTA and CDR2 FQGTGA. The CDR3 has 15 residues. The CDR3 nucleotides are TGTGCCAGCAGCTTCTCCCGGGGAGGGGCCGGGGAGCTGTTTTTT. Its translation: CASSFSRGGAGELFF.

In its sample, this clonotype was seen many times. The V and J genes are TRBV15 and TRBJ1-1, with D possibly matching TRBD1 (5 bases). Germline V gene sequence: CDR1 LNHNV, CDR2 YYDKDF (reference sequence). The CDR3 is made up of 15 amino acids. Trimming left V 3 bases short and J 8 bases short, with 19 bases between. CDR3 bases: TGTGCCACCAGCAGTGACAGATCACTGGGGAGGGAAGCTTTCTTT. The encoded protein is CATSSDRSLGREAFF.

This clonotype was counted ten times or more. This sequence joins TRBV4-3 and TRBJ1-5; tentative D call: TRBD1 (6 bases). Germline loops: CDR1 LGHNA, CDR2 YSLEER. There are 16 residues in the CDR3. Trimming took 3 bases from V and 1 from J, leaving 13 bases between them. This CDR3 is CASSQNRAGSNQPQHF. The CDR3 nucleotides are TGCGCCAGCAGCCAGAACAGGGCTGGGAGCAATCAGCCCCAGCATTTT.

This clonotype was recorded at least ten times. V and J are TRBV7-2 and TRBJ2-3, with D unclear. This CDR3 is built from 14 residues. Trimming left V 3 bases short and J 3 bases short, with 10 bases between. The V gene's germline CDR1 is SGHTA and CDR2 FQGNSA. This CDR3 is CASSFSFRTDTQYF. In nucleotides, the CDR3 is TGTGCCAGCAGCTTCTCGTTTAGGACAGATACGCAGTATTTT.

The chain is built from TRBV5-1 and TRBJ2-5; TRBD2 aligns across 11 bases. CDR1 is SGHRS, CDR2 YFSETQ, per germline. The CDR3 covers 15 residues. V trimming: 4 bases; J trimming: 5 bases; junction bases outside the gene matches: 7. The CDR3 bases are TGCGCCAGCAGCCTCTATAGCGGGAGGGGTGAGACCCAGTACTTC. Protein: CASSLYSGRGETQYF.

V gene TRBV6-2 or TRBV6-3 combines with J gene TRBJ2-1; D gene unclear. The CDR3 covers 13 residues. V was trimmed by 7 bases and J by 2 bases, leaving 9 bases between them. Germline values: CDR1 MNHEY, CDR2 SVGEGT. The CDR3: CASKPLAYNEQFF. As DNA, the CDR3 is TGTGCCAGCAAGCCTTTAGCCTACAATGAGCAGTTCTTC.

In this sample, this clonotype turned up many times. This chain uses TRBV12-3 or TRBV12-4 with TRBJ2-7, with 8 bases identical to TRBD1. The V segment lost 9 bases and the J segment 3 bases; nucleotides outside the gene matches: 7. The CDR3 runs to 13 residues. The CDR3 nucleotides read TGTGCCAGTAAACAGGGGGTTAGCTACGAGCAGTACTTC. As protein: CASKQGVSYEQYF.

There are many counts of this clonotype. V and J are TRBV5-1 and TRBJ2-4, with a possible D match to TRBD1 (5 bases). The CDR3 has 15 amino acids. Trimming took off 4 bases at V and 1 base at J, with 12 bases between the two ends. The germline V gene encodes CDR1 SGHRS and CDR2 YFSETQ. The CDR3 DNA is TGCGCCAGCAGCAACTTCCAGGGCGCCAAAAACATTCAGTACTTC. Encoded protein: CASSNFQGAKNIQYF.

At least ten counts were recorded for this clonotype. CDR3 residues: CASGPMQETQYF. CDR3 DNA sequence: TGTGCCAGCGGGCCTATGCAAGAGACCCAGTACTTC. This sequence joins TRBV12-3 or TRBV12-4 and TRBJ2-5, with unresolved D. Trimming cost V 8 bases and J 2 bases, with 9 bases left between them. This CDR3 region has 12 residues.

In its sample, this clonotype was seen many times. This chain connects TRBV6-4 to TRBJ2-2; D may be TRBD1 (6 bases). CDR3 size: 14 residues. Germline V lookup: CDR1 MRHNA, CDR2 SNTAGT. Trimming removed 0 bases from V and 4 bases from J, with 6 bases in between. The CDR3: CASSDSTGTGELFF. The CDR3 DNA follows: TGTGCCAGCAGTGACTCGACAGGCACCGGGGAGCTGTTTTTT.

This clonotype appeared many times. The chain couples TRBV5-1 to TRBJ2-5; TRBD1 matches at 7 bases. The germline gives CDR1 SGHRS, CDR2 YFSETQ. With 3 bases clipped from V and 4 bases from J, the junction kept 6 bases outside the gene matches. The CDR3 runs to 14 residues. CDR3 coding DNA: TGCGCCAGCAGCTCCCCCCAGGGGGTAGAGACCCAGTACTTC. Residues: CASSSPQGVETQYF.

This clonotype was recorded at least ten times. The chain uses TRBV20-1 and TRBJ2-3; D is possibly TRBD2 (7 bases). This CDR3 has 15 amino acids. Germline V gives CDR1 DFQATT, CDR2 SNEGSKA (reference sequence). V was shortened by 0 bases and J by 4 bases, with 14 bases between the two germline ends. The CDR3 DNA sequence: TGCAGTGCTAGAGATGAGGGGGGGGACTCAGATACGCAGTATTTT. This encodes CSARDEGGDSDTQYF.